What follows describes a single T cell receptor beta chain. No cognate antigen has been identified for it. Base qualities are not recorded, but no much larger clone differs from it by a single base. This sample is part of a study of cytomegalovirus exposure and HLA in healthy donors (dated by TCRdb to the late 2010s). For the wider study: According to a later analysis, one platform produced both the approximately 110 validation repertoires and the 620 or so repertoires of the first cohort. To predict cytomegalovirus infection status, the study combined high-throughput TCR immunosequencing, statistical association of individual TCRs with disease status, and machine learning. The study aimed to test whether signatures of past pathogen exposure could be identified by cataloging public T cell receptors. Besides the first cohort of under 700 subjects, a separate validation cohort made up of 120 different subjects was used. Paper-wide results and their limitations: In a later analysis, TCRs clustered in the first cohort were found to also tend to co-occur in the approximately 120 validation repertoires, with 94% of cluster scores above 0. A total of about 180 TCR beta chains were listed by the study as associated with cytomegalovirus. Most TCR sequences were observed very rarely across donors, whereas some public TCRs were present in many individuals. It was suggested by the authors that the approach could potentially be generalized to other disease states and immunological phenotypes. A later analysis had no HLA typing for the validation cohort, so co-occurrence there was scored across all 110 or so repertoires. The classifier was reported to diagnose cytomegalovirus status with high specificity and sensitivity in both the original cohort and the validation cohort. In vitro tests confirmed that a few of the cytomegalovirus-associated TCR beta chains recognize cytomegalovirus antigens.

The CDR3 measures 15 amino acids from cysteine to phenylalanine. Kept here is only the CDR3 DNA, which spans 45 bases and is read in frame from base 1. Trimmed from V: 5 bases; trimmed from J: 0 bases; junction bases lacking a gene match: 6. CDR1 and CDR2 are read off the germline V gene as MNHNS and SASEGT. The donors belonged to the validation cohort of 120 subjects, which was separate from the approximately 700-subject first cohort. Library preparation was by the immunoSEQ multiplex PCR assay. Per the authors' processing: A statistical classification framework was built for diagnosing cytomegalovirus status from the catalog of TCR beta chain sequences. TCRdb carries this immuneACCESS record with in-frame sequences only. Its versions omit some clonotypes, under half of them owing to an unresolved V gene in the studies checked, with the rest unexplained. V, J and clone size are taken as reported in that table, and D and trimming were inferred from the DNA itself. Across this sample there are 150,000 to 160,000 clones, with 86% seen only once. The ten largest clones add up to around 20% of the sample.

Input material: PBMCs. The receptor comes from a young man in good health and CMV-seropositive. The chain couples TRBV6-1 to TRBJ2-7, with 8 bases matching TRBD1. The DNA sequence is given as TGTGCCAGCAGTCGGGGACAGGCCGCCTCCTACGAGCAGTACTTC. This translates into CASSRGQAASYEQYF.